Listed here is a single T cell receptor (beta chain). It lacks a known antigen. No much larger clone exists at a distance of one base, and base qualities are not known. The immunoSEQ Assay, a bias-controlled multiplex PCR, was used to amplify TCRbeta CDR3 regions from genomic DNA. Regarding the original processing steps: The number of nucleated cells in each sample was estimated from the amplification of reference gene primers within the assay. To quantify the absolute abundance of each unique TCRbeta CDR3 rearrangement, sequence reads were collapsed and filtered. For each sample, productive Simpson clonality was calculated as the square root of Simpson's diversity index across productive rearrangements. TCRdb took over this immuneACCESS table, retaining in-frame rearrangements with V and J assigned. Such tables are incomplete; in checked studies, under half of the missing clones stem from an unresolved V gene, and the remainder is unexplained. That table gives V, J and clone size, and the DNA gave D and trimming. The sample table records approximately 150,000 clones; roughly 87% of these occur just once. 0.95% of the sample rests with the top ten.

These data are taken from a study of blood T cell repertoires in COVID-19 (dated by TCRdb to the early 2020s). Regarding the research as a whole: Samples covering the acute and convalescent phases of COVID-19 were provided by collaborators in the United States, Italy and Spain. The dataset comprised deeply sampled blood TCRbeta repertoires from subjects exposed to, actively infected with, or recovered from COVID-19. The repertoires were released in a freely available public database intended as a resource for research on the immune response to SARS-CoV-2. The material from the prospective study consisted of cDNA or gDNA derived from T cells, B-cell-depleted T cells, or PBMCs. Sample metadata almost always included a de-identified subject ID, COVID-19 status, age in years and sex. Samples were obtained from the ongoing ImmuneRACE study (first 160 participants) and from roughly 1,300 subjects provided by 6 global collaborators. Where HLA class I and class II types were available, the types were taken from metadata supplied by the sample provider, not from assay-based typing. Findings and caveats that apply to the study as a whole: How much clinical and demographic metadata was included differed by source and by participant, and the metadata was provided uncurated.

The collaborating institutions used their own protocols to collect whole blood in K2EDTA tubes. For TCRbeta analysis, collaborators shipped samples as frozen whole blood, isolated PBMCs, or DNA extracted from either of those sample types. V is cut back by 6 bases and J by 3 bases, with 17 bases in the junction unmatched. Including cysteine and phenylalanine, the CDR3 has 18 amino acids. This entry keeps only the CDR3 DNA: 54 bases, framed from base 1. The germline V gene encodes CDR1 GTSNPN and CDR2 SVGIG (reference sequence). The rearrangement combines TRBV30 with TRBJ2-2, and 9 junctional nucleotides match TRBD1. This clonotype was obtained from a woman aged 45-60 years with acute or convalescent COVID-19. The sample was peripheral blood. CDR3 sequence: CACPDDRGSTLYTGELFF. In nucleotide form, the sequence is TGTGCCTGTCCGGACGACAGGGGGTCTACCCTGTACACCGGGGAGCTGTTTTTT.